This TCR beta chain was sequenced in a study of response to subunit inactivated influenza vaccine. The CDR3 totals 14 residues. Trimming took 0 bases from V and 2 from J, leaving 10 bases between them. From germline, CDR1 is DFQATT and CDR2 SNEGSKA (reference sequence). TCRdb called the RT-PCR reads again in MiXCR, with one record for every CDR3 protein. The sample holds roughly 650,000 distinct CDR3 sequences, about a sixth seen once. To note about this clonotype: Its matching antigen is unknown.

Study-level points and caveats: New T cells are recruited in small numbers by each seasonal influenza vaccination, according to the authors' suggestion.

This specimen consisted of PBMCs from blood, obtained 12 days after vaccination. The chain is built from TRBV20-1 and TRBJ2-5; D not certain. The source is a man between 50 and 59 years old who received an inactivated influenza vaccine. CDR3 DNA sequence: TGCAGTGCTAGAGATCTGGCAGGACAAGAGACCCAGTACTTC. This gives the protein CSARDLAGQETQYF.